This T cell receptor beta chain is drawn from a study of blood T cell repertoires in COVID-19. Sequenced by immunoSEQ multiplex PCR; TCRdb stores in-frame clones only, minus some. Of about 180,000 clones in the sample, 85% to 90% were seen once. Germline V lookup: CDR1 SGHRS, CDR2 YFSETQ. The CDR3 covers 12 residues. Trimming stripped 0 bases from V and 3 bases from J, with 3 bases between. The sequencing input was peripheral blood. The chain links TRBV5-1 to TRBJ1-1; D gene uncertain. The TCR sequence derives from a man in his fifties with active or convalescent COVID-19. CDR3: CASSLGDTEAFF. The CDR3 DNA sequence: TGCGCCAGCAGCTTGGGAGACACTGAAGCTTTCTTT.